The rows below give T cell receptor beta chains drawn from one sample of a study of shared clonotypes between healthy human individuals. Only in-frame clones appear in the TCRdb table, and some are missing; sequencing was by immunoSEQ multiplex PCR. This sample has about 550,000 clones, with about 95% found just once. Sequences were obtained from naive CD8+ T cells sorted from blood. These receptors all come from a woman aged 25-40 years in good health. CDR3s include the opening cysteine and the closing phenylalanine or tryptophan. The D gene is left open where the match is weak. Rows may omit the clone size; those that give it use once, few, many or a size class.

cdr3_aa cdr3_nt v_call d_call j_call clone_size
CAISELRGEQYF TGTGCCATCAGTGAGCTACGGGGCGAGCAGTACTTC TRBV10-3 . TRBJ2-7 few
CASSPGGNTEAFF TGTGCCAGCAGTCCGGGGGGGAACACTGAAGCTTTCTTT TRBV27 . TRBJ1-1 .
CASSLEGGNTDTQYF TGTGCCAGCAGCTTAGAGGGAGGGAACACAGATACGCAGTATTTT TRBV7-9 TRBD2 TRBJ2-3 .
CASSLGPGTNYEQYF TGTGCCAGCAGTTTAGGACCCGGGACCAACTACGAGCAGTACTTC TRBV28 . TRBJ2-7 .
CASSLDYSYEQYF TGTGCCAGCAGTTTGGACTACTCCTACGAGCAGTACTTC TRBV27 . TRBJ2-7 .
CASSLYGTSGYEQYF TGTGCCAGCAGCTTATACGGGACTAGCGGATACGAGCAGTACTTC TRBV5-4 TRBD2 TRBJ2-7 .
CAISELLGQGRSYEQYF TGTGCCATCAGTGAGTTACTGGGACAGGGTCGGTCCTACGAGCAGTACTTC TRBV10-3 TRBD1 TRBJ2-7 .
CASSPYRRSEYSNQPQHF TGTGCCAGCAGTCCTTATAGACGATCGGAATATAGCAATCAGCCCCAGCATTTT TRBV28 . TRBJ1-5 .
CASSLWSGEGQNEQFF TGTGCCAGCAGCTTGTGGTCCGGGGAGGGTCAGAATGAGCAGTTCTTC TRBV5-8 TRBD2 TRBJ2-1 .
CASSSLGLAGKADTQYF TGCGCCAGCAGCTCCTTAGGACTAGCGGGAAAGGCAGATACGCAGTATTTT TRBV5-1 TRBD2 TRBJ2-3 .
CASSPQYGHLKVSNEQYF TGTGCCAGCAGTCCCCAGTATGGCCACCTAAAGGTTTCCAACGAGCAGTACTTC TRBV28 . TRBJ2-7 .
CAISELGGQLNTEAFF TGTGCCATCAGTGAGTTGGGCGGACAGTTGAACACTGAAGCTTTCTTT TRBV10-3 . TRBJ1-1 .
CASSSGLKSTDTQYF TGTGCCAGCAGCTCGGGACTGAAAAGCACAGATACGCAGTATTTT TRBV13 . TRBJ2-3 .
CASSPTLLPHEQYF TGTGCCAGCAGTCCGACATTACTCCCCCACGAGCAGTACTTC TRBV28 . TRBJ2-7 .
CASSLLINSYNEQFF TGTGCCAGCAGCTTGCTCATCAACTCCTACAATGAGCAGTTCTTC TRBV7-2 . TRBJ2-1 .
CASSHWPGEQHNQPQHF TGTGCCAGTAGTCACTGGCCGGGGGAACAGCACAATCAGCCCCAGCATTTT TRBV19 . TRBJ1-5 .
CASSYPQQRGHRLEVTQYF TGTGCCAGCAGTTACCCACAGCAAAGGGGGCACAGACTAGAGGTGACCCAGTACTTC TRBV6-7 . TRBJ2-5 .
CASSIENRENQPQHF TGTGCCAGTAGTATAGAGAACAGAGAGAATCAGCCCCAGCATTTT TRBV19 . TRBJ1-5 .
CASSVARGAPTLSGNTIYF TGTGCCAGCAGTGTCGCTCGGGGTGCCCCTACCCTCTCTGGAAACACCATATATTTT TRBV6-1 . TRBJ1-3 .
CASSDLGNQPQHF TGTGCCAGCAGTGACCTTGGTAATCAGCCCCAGCATTTT TRBV28 . TRBJ1-5 .
CASRQGWRDTQYF TGTGCCAGCAGACAGGGATGGAGAGATACGCAGTATTTT TRBV28 . TRBJ2-3 .
CASSVAYWDRGRLEAFF TGTGCCAGCAGCGTAGCTTATTGGGACAGGGGGCGCCTTGAAGCTTTCTTT TRBV9 TRBD1 TRBJ1-1 .
CASSPGWGSHEQYF TGTGCCAGCAGCCCCGGCTGGGGGAGCCACGAGCAGTACTTC TRBV5-4 . TRBJ2-7 .
CASSLPTTTAVYGYTF TGTGCCAGCAGTTTACCCACAACGACAGCCGTCTATGGCTACACCTTC TRBV28 . TRBJ1-2 .
CASRMRRGEPGYNEQFF TGTGCCAGTAGGATGCGGCGAGGGGAGCCCGGTTACAATGAGCAGTTCTTC TRBV19 . TRBJ2-1 .
CASSSSSKTPYNEQFF TGTGCCAGCAGTTCCTCAAGCAAAACGCCCTACAATGAGCAGTTCTTC TRBV27 . TRBJ2-1 .
CASIQGIGSYEQYF TGTGCCAGCATTCAGGGGATCGGCTCCTACGAGCAGTACTTC TRBV11-2 . TRBJ2-7 .
CATSREGRSGGYTF TGTGCCACCAGCAGAGAGGGAAGGTCGGGTGGCTACACCTTC TRBV15 . TRBJ1-2 once
CASSTGQGETQYF TGTGCCAGCAGCACCGGACAGGGAGAGACCCAGTACTTC TRBV5-5 TRBD1 TRBJ2-5 .
CASSYYQGAYEQYF TGTGCCAGCAGTTACTATCAGGGGGCCTACGAGCAGTACTTC TRBV6-5 TRBD1 TRBJ2-7 .
CASSDPGTGGDEQFF TGTGCCAGCAGCGACCCCGGGACAGGGGGTGATGAGCAGTTCTTC TRBV6-1 TRBD1 TRBJ2-1 .
CASSMGTGWAYEQYF TGTGCCAGTAGTATGGGGACAGGGTGGGCCTACGAGCAGTACTTC TRBV19 TRBD1 TRBJ2-7 .
CASSSARGDRRLSYEQYF TGTGCCAGCAGCTCTGCTCGAGGGGACAGGCGACTATCCTACGAGCAGTACTTC TRBV5-6 TRBD1 TRBJ2-7 .
CASSLMNTEAFF TGTGCCAGCAGCTTGATGAACACTGAAGCTTTCTTT TRBV11-2 . TRBJ1-1 few
CASSQGLAGGDEQYF TGCGCCAGCAGCCAAGGACTAGCGGGAGGAGACGAGCAGTACTTC TRBV4-1 TRBD2 TRBJ2-7 .
CASGEGGSGNTIYF TGCGCCAGTGGAGAAGGGGGCTCAGGAAACACCATATATTTT TRBV10-2 TRBD1 TRBJ1-3 .
CASSLSAGAGTTYEQYF TGTGCCAGCAGTTTATCAGCGGGCGCCGGGACTACCTACGAGCAGTACTTC TRBV27 TRBD2 TRBJ2-7 .
CASTGLVQYEQFF TGTGCCAGCACCGGACTAGTCCAGTATGAGCAGTTCTTC TRBV28 TRBD2 TRBJ2-1 .
CASSLPGLAIPTDTQYF TGTGCCAGCAGCTTACCTGGACTAGCGATACCCACAGATACGCAGTATTTT TRBV11-2 TRBD2 TRBJ2-3 once
CASSGGLGTEAFF TGCGCCAGCAGCGGGGGTCTGGGCACTGAAGCTTTCTTT TRBV5-1 . TRBJ1-1 once
CASSPLGSRGEHEQFF TGTGCCAGCAGCCCGTTGGGATCCCGTGGCGAACATGAGCAGTTCTTC TRBV7-9 . TRBJ2-1 .